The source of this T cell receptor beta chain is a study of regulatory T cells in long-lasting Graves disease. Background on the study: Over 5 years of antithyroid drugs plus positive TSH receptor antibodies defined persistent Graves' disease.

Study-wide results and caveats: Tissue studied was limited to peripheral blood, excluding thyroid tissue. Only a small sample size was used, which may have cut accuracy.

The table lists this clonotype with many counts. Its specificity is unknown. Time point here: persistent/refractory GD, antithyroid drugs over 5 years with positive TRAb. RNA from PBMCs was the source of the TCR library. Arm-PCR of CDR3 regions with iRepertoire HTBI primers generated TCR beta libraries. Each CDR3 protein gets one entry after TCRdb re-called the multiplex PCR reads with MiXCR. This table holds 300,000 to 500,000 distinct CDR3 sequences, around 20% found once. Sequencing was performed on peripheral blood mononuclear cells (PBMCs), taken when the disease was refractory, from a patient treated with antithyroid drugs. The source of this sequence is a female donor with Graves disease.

CDR3 sequence reads: CASSLPLNTEAFF. The CDR3 bases are TGTGCCAGCAGCCTACCCCTGAACACTGAAGCTTTCTTT. The chain combines TRBV5-4 with TRBJ1-1; D is ambiguous. CDR1 and CDR2 from the germline V gene are SGHNT and YYREEE (reference sequence). V shed 4 bases and J shed 0 bases, with 7 bases lying between them. This CDR3 contains 13 residues.